This T cell receptor (beta chain) came from a study of T cells expressing NK-cell markers. 5'RACE template switching with UMIs generated TCR beta cDNA. Reprocessing the 5' RACE reads, TCRdb reports a single entry for every CDR3 protein and omits DNA. The sample totals about 440,000 distinct CDR3 sequences. CDR3 length: 12 amino acids. Germline CDR1 and CDR2: SGHTA and FQGNSA. The sequencing sample was made of blood T cells: a sorted CD56 or NKG2C T cell subset, CD4+ or CD8+ T cells, or bulk PBMC T cells (not recorded which). The gene calls are TRBV7-2 and TRBJ1-2; with no DNA, the TCRdb D assignment of TRBD1 cannot be verified. This TCR derives from a woman aged 18 to 69 in good health. Here the CDR3 reads CASRWTVGGYTF.